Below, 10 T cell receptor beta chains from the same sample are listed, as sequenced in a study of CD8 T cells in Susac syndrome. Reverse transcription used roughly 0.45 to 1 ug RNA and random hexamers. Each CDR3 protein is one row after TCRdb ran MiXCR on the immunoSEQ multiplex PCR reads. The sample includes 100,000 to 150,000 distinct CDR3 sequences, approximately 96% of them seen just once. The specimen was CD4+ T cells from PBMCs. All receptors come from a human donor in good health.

CDR3 residues: CASIRTGNYGYTF. The DNA of the CDR3 is TGTGCCAGCATCCGGACAGGAAACTATGGCTACACCTTC. The chain combines TRBV5-6 with TRBJ1-2; 7 bases align to TRBD1. V gave up 6 bases and J gave up 2 bases; unmatched junction bases: 4. The CDR3 length is 13 residues. The germline gives CDR1 SGHDT, CDR2 YYEEEE.

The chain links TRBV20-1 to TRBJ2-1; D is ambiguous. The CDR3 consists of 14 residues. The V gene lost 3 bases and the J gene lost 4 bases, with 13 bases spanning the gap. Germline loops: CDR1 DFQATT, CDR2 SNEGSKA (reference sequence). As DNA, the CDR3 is TGCAGTGCTAGTCCGGCCAGAAGATACAATGAGCAGTTCTTC. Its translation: CSASPARRYNEQFF.

CDR3 protein: CASSLSPSRNTEAFF. DNA for the CDR3: TGTGCCAGCAGTTTATCGCCATCAAGGAACACTGAAGCTTTCTTT. V usage is TRBV27 and J usage is TRBJ1-1, with no clear D. V shed 0 bases and J shed 1 base, with 9 bases lying between them. The CDR3 has 15 amino acids. Germline lookup yields CDR1 MNHEY and CDR2 SMNVEV (reference sequence).

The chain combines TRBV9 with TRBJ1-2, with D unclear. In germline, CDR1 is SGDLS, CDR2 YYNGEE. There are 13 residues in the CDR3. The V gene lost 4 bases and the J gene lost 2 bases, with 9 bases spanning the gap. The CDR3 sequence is CASSPGENYGYTF. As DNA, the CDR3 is TGTGCCAGCAGCCCGGGAGAAAACTATGGCTACACCTTC. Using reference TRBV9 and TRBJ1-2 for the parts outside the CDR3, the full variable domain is DSGVTQTPKHLITATGQRVTLRCSPRSGDLSVYWYQQSLDQGLQFLIQYYNGEERAKGNILERFSAQQFPDLHSELNLSSLELGDSALYFCASSPGENYGYTFGSGTRLTVV.

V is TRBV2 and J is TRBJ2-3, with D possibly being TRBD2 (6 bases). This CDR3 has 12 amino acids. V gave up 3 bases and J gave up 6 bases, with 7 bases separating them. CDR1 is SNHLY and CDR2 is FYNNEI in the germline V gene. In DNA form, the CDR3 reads TGTGCCAGCAGTGATCGGGGGGATACGCAGTATTTT. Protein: CASSDRGDTQYF.

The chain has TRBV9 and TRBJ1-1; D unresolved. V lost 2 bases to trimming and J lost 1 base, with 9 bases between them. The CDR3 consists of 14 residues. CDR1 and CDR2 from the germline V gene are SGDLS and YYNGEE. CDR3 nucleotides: TGTGCCAGCAGCGTTCACCCCGCGAACACTGAAGCTTTCTTT. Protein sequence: CASSVHPANTEAFF.

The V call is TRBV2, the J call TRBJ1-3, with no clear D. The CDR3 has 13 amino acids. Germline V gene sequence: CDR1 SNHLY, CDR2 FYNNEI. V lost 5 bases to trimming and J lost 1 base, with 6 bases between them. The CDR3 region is CASSSESGNTIYF. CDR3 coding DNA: TGTGCCAGCAGTTCAGAATCTGGAAACACCATATATTTT. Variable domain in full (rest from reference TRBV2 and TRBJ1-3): EPEVTQTPSHQVTQMGQEVILRCVPISNHLYFYWYRQILGQKVEFLVSFYNNEISEKSEIFDDQFSVERPDGSNFTLKIRSTKLEDSAMYFCASSSESGNTIYFGEGSWLTVV.

The chain's CDR3 is CASSLATGRKTQYF. The CDR3 bases are TGTGCCAGCAGCTTAGCCACAGGGAGAAAGACCCAGTACTTC. The J gene is TRBJ2-5, the V gene TRBV7-2, with D perhaps TRBD1 (6 bases). CDR1 is SGHTA, CDR2 FQGNSA, per germline. Trimming removed 0 bases at V and 6 bases at J, with 11 bases between. This CDR3 has 14 residues.

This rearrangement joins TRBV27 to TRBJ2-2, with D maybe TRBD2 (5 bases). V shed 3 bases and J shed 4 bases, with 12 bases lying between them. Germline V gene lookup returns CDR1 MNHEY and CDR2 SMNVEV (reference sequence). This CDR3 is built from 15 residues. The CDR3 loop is CASSLLAPSTGELFF. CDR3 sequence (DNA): TGTGCCAGCAGTTTGCTAGCCCCCAGCACCGGGGAGCTGTTTTTT.

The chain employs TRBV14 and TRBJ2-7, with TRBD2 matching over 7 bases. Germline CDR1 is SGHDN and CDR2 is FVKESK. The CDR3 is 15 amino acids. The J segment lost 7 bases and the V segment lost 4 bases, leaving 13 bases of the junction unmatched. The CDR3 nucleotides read TGTGCCAGCAGCCTTACACCGGGACTACCGCAGGAGCAGTACTTC. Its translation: CASSLTPGLPQEQYF.